The 23 T cell receptor beta chains listed next were all sequenced from one sample in a study of cytomegalovirus exposure and HLA in healthy donors. PCR used 60 Vbeta primers and 13 Jbeta primers. The repertoire was sequenced with immunoSEQ multiplex PCR; TCRdb's copy has only in-frame clones and lacks some. The sample records 100,000 to 150,000 clones, 80% being singletons. The sequencing input was PBMCs. The receptors were gathered from a man in his forties in good health and CMV-seronegative.

The chain recombines TRBV15 with TRBJ2-7; TRBD1 might be the D (6 bases). Deletions cut 8 bases from V and 5 bases from J, with 16 bases between. The CDR3 runs 13 residues. Germline V gene data show CDR1 as LNHNV and CDR2 as YYDKDF (reference sequence). CDR3 loop: CATAVPGAHEQYF. The CDR3 nucleotides are TGTGCCACCGCTGTGCCAGGGGCCCACGAGCAGTACTTC.

This rearrangement joins TRBV19 to TRBJ2-5, with 8 nucleotides matching TRBD1. After removal of 1 base from V and 2 bases from J, the junction contained 3 bases not matched to a gene. CDR3 size: 15 residues. Germline V gives CDR1 LNHDA, CDR2 SQIVND (reference sequence). CDR3: CASSIANRGQETQYF. CDR3 in DNA: TGTGCCAGTAGTATAGCTAACAGGGGGCAAGAGACCCAGTACTTC.

With respect to this clone: Mismatch with germline at one junction end may stem from a read error. The V call is TRBV15, the J call TRBJ1-4; D unresolved. Germline assignment: CDR1 LNHNV and CDR2 YYDKDF (reference sequence). CDR3 length: 13 amino acids. The CDR3, as DNA: TGTGCCACCAGCAGAGTAGCTAACGAAAAACTGTTTTTT. Translated: CATSRVANEKLFF.

The chain links TRBV10-3 to TRBJ1-1, with D possibly being TRBD1 (6 bases). Germline V lookup: CDR1 ENHRY, CDR2 SYGVKD. The length of the CDR3 is 14 residues. Trimming removed 9 bases at V and 0 bases at J, with 14 bases between. This CDR3 is CAIRSTGMNTEAFF. The CDR3 DNA sequence: TGTGCCATTCGATCGACAGGAATGAACACTGAAGCTTTCTTT.

This rearrangement joins TRBV28 to TRBJ2-7; the D gene is possibly TRBD1 (5 bases). Trimming took off 8 bases at V and 0 bases at J, with 8 bases between the two ends. CDR3 length: 12 residues. Per germline, CDR1 MDHEN and CDR2 SYDVKM. The CDR3 DNA sequence: TGTGCCAGCGGAGACAGCTCCTACGAGCAGTACTTC. Encoded protein: CASGDSSYEQYF. The variable domain in full, with the rest retrieved from reference TRBV28 and TRBJ2-7, is DVKVTQSSRYLVKRTGEKVFLECVQDMDHENMFWYRQDPGLGLRLIYFSYDVKMKEKGDIPEGYSVSREKKERFSLILESASTNQTSMYLCASGDSSYEQYFGPGTRLTVT.

The chain combines TRBV7-2 with TRBJ1-6; no clear D gene. The germline gives CDR1 SGHTA, CDR2 FQGNSA. This CDR3 spans 12 amino acids. The V end was cut by 5 bases, the J end by 7 bases, with 6 bases between. Written as DNA, the CDR3 is TGTGCCAGCAGCCCCAGGAATTCACCCCTCCACTTT. Residues: CASSPRNSPLHF.

This chain uses TRBV6-1 with TRBJ1-1; 7 bases are shared with TRBD1. CDR1 MNHNS and CDR2 SASEGT come from the germline V gene. The CDR3 runs 12 residues. Trimming took 5 bases from V and 12 from J; bases not matched to a gene: 9. The CDR3 region has the DNA TGTGCCAGCAGTCTTAAAGGGGACAGCTCTTTCTTT. Encoded protein: CASSLKGDSSFF.

This chain joins TRBV2 and TRBJ1-6; D is perhaps TRBD1 (5 bases). This CDR3 comprises 16 residues. V lost 1 base, J lost 1 base, and 8 bases lay in between. In germline, CDR1 is SNHLY, CDR2 FYNNEI. The DNA for the CDR3 is TGTGCCAGCAGTGAAGGGGGGGGGTCCTATAATTCACCCCTCCACTTT. This codes for CASSEGGGSYNSPLHF.

This clone has a handful of counts. CDR3 sequence reads: CASSLARGTDTQYF. CDR3 DNA sequence: TGTGCCAGCAGCTTAGCGAGGGGCACAGATACGCAGTATTTT. V usage is TRBV7-9 and J usage is TRBJ2-3; TRBD2 is a possible D gene (5 bases). The CDR3 runs to 14 residues. Germline V gene data show CDR1 as SEHNR and CDR2 as FQNEAQ (reference sequence). Trimming left V 0 bases short and J 1 base short, with 5 bases between.

J is TRBJ1-5 and V is TRBV27; the D gene is possibly TRBD1 (6 bases). The CDR3 is 13 residues long. Germline assignment: CDR1 MNHEY and CDR2 SMNVEV (reference sequence). Trimming removed 6 bases from V and 6 bases from J, with 12 bases in between. This chain's CDR3 is CASRDSLGQPQHF. CDR3 bases: TGTGCCAGCAGGGACAGTTTAGGTCAGCCCCAGCATTTT.

This clone was observed a few times. The chain employs TRBV28 and TRBJ1-3; no clear D gene. CDR1 MDHEN and CDR2 SYDVKM come from the germline V gene. The CDR3 length is 14 residues. V was clipped by 7 bases and J by 1 base, with 11 bases between them. The CDR3 is CASTPERSGNTIYF. DNA of the CDR3: TGTGCCAGCACTCCCGAGCGGTCTGGAAACACCATATATTTT. Full variable domain (rest looked up from reference TRBV28 and TRBJ1-3): DVKVTQSSRYLVKRTGEKVFLECVQDMDHENMFWYRQDPGLGLRLIYFSYDVKMKEKGDIPEGYSVSREKKERFSLILESASTNQTSMYLCASTPERSGNTIYFGEGSWLTVV.

Comments on this clone: Other DNA sequences within the sample encode an identical CDR3. The gene calls are TRBV28 and TRBJ2-6, with unresolved D. Germline V CDR1 and CDR2: MDHEN, SYDVKM. Trimming removed 6 bases at V and 0 bases at J, with 6 bases between. The CDR3 loop spans 14 amino acids. The DNA for the CDR3 is TGTGCCAGCAGCCTCTCCTCTGGGGCCAACGTCCTGACTTTC. Translating gives CASSLSSGANVLTF.

The gene calls are TRBV6-5 and TRBJ2-2, with 7 bases fitting TRBD2. Germline CDR1 reads MNHEY; CDR2 reads SVGAGI. The trim removed 2 bases at V and 1 base at J, leaving 1 base unmatched. This CDR3 contains 15 residues. The CDR3 region has the DNA TGTGCCAGCAGTTACGTAGCGGGGAACACCGGGGAGCTGTTTTTT. It encodes CASSYVAGNTGELFF.

The chain recombines TRBV15 with TRBJ2-5; a weak D match, TRBD1 (6 bases). V was pared by 1 base and J by 5 bases, with 17 bases between. CDR1 and CDR2 (germline): LNHNV, YYDKDF (reference sequence). The CDR3 is made up of 16 amino acids. The CDR3 spells CATSRVGTRGGETQYF. CDR3 sequence (DNA): TGTGCCACCAGCAGAGTCGGTACCAGGGGCGGGGAGACCCAGTACTTC.

This chain links TRBV29-1 with TRBJ2-1; 11 nucleotides match TRBD2. Germline loops: CDR1 SQVTM, CDR2 ANQGSEA. Germline trimming cut 3 bases from V and 7 bases from J; bases unmatched to any gene: 23. The CDR3 is 20 amino acids. CDR3 protein: CSVERYRASGGSWDINEQFF. The CDR3 nucleotides are TGCAGCGTTGAGCGGTACAGGGCTAGCGGGGGGAGTTGGGATATAAATGAGCAGTTCTTC.

This clone was seen only once. The chain carries TRBV2 and TRBJ2-3; TRBD2 aligns across 9 bases. With V trimmed by 8 bases and J by 2 bases, 5 bases remained unmatched. CDR1 and CDR2 (germline): SNHLY, FYNNEI. CDR3 size: 14 residues. The CDR3 sequence: CASSERGDTDTQYF. The CDR3 DNA follows: TGTGCCAGCTCTGAGCGGGGGGACACAGATACGCAGTATTTT.

The V and J genes are TRBV7-9 and TRBJ2-3; 7 bases are shared with TRBD2. The CDR3 is 11 residues long. J lost 10 bases, V lost 4 bases, and 2 bases had no gene match. Germline loops: CDR1 SEHNR, CDR2 FQNEAQ (reference sequence). CDR3 sequence reads: CASSWGLSQYF. In DNA, the CDR3 is TGTGCCAGCAGCTGGGGACTATCGCAGTATTTT.

The rearrangement uses TRBV7-9 and TRBJ1-1; D is possibly TRBD1 (6 bases). CDR3 length equals 14 residues. Trimming took 5 bases from V and 0 from J, leaving 10 bases between them. Germline V gene lookup returns CDR1 SEHNR and CDR2 FQNEAQ (reference sequence). CDR3 residues: CASSDGQMNTEAFF. DNA for the CDR3: TGTGCCAGCAGCGACGGACAGATGAACACTGAAGCTTTCTTT.

Note on this clone: Other nucleotide sequences from this sample produce the same CDR3. The chain recombines TRBV5-1 with TRBJ1-1; 9 nucleotides align to TRBD1. The ends lost 1 base at V and 5 bases at J; junction bases unmatched: 3. CDR3 length equals 14 residues. The V gene's germline CDR1 is SGHRS and CDR2 YFSETQ. The CDR3 region has the DNA TGCGCCAGCAGCTTGAGACAGGGGGGGACTGAAGCTTTCTTT. It yields the protein CASSLRQGGTEAFF.

The genes are TRBV7-9 and TRBJ1-1; 7 bases align to TRBD1. The V gene's germline CDR1 is SEHNR and CDR2 FQNEAQ (reference sequence). The CDR3 spans 14 residues. The V and J ends lost 5 bases and 11 bases, in that order; junction bases with no gene match: 14. CDR3 nucleotides: TGTGCCAGCAGCGTGAATACAGGGGTTTTGGCCGCTTTCTTT. This codes for CASSVNTGVLAAFF.

The chain combines TRBV19 with TRBJ1-1; TRBD1 might be the D (5 bases). CDR1 and CDR2 from the germline V gene are LNHDA and SQIVND (reference sequence). The CDR3 is made up of 13 amino acids. The germline V and J ends were trimmed by 6 bases and 5 bases, with 13 bases remaining between them. DNA of the CDR3: TGTGCCAGTAGACCAGGGAGGTGGACTGAAGCTTTCTTT. This codes for CASRPGRWTEAFF.

This chain joins TRBV18 and TRBJ1-3; D gene unclear. V shed 3 bases and J shed 0 bases, with 15 bases lying between them. Germline assignment: CDR1 KGHSH and CDR2 LQKENI. The CDR3 is 17 residues long. CDR3 coding DNA: TGTGCCAGCTCACCCCTCATTGGCGGTCTCTCTGGAAACACCATATATTTT. Translation gives CASSPLIGGLSGNTIYF.

This clone was seen a single time. CDR3 residues: CASRTSGDHGYTF. CDR3 sequence (DNA): TGTGCCAGCAGAACCTCAGGGGACCATGGCTACACCTTC. V gene TRBV28 combines with J gene TRBJ1-2; D is possibly TRBD1 (6 bases). Germline V gives CDR1 MDHEN, CDR2 SYDVKM. The V end lost 6 bases, the J end lost 6 bases, and 14 bases lay between the germline ends. CDR3 length: 13 residues.